A selection of T cell receptor beta chains follows, all from one sample in a study of OX40 agonist ivuxolimab in advanced cancers. Using immunoSEQ multiplex PCR, the repertoire was profiled, and TCRdb retains in-frame clones only, with some absent. Altogether about 20,000 clones are present, about 86% being singletons, with the ten largest covering around 30%. The sequencing used CD4+ or CD8+ T cells sorted from blood, collected in a trial of the OX40 agonist ivuxolimab. These receptors all come from an adult with an advanced solid tumor such as melanoma, head and neck, liver or kidney cancer. Each CDR3 is given with its conserved first and last residue. Each record gives: CDR3 protein, J gene, clone size, V gene. Size values are once, few and many counts, or a class for expanded clones, and some rows have none.

CAISETSLPIGYTF	TRBJ1-2	NA	TRBV10-3
CATSRRGTSTEAFF	TRBJ1-1	NA	TRBV6-1
CASRLPGGINEQFF	TRBJ2-1	few	TRBV28
CASSYSGLLNEQFF	TRBJ2-1	NA	TRBV7-6
CASSYGRSYEQYF	TRBJ2-7	NA	TRBV5-5
CASSITERWVLSRNRNTEAFF	TRBJ1-1	NA	TRBV7-8
CASTSGLSYEQYF	TRBJ2-7	NA	TRBV11-2
CASRRGLTEAFF	TRBJ1-1	NA	TRBV27
CASSQDVGGYEQYF	TRBJ2-7	NA	TRBV4-3
CASSSGRTVDGYTF	TRBJ1-2	NA	TRBV11-2
CASGWDEQYF	TRBJ2-7	once	TRBV12-5
CASSLLTGGFTEAFF	TRBJ1-1	NA	TRBV27
CASSQGALGYTF	TRBJ1-2	NA	TRBV14
CASSLRLAGADEQFF	TRBJ2-1	NA	TRBV6-5
CASSDFDRFRTDTQYF	TRBJ2-3	once	TRBV10-2
CSALQSGELFF	TRBJ2-2	NA	TRBV20-1
CASSRTDTNTEAFF	TRBJ1-1	NA	TRBV4-1
CASSYSWEAFF	TRBJ1-1	NA	TRBV6-5
CASSYRYEQYF	TRBJ2-7	few	TRBV6-6
CASSDRSFGGELFF	TRBJ2-2	NA	TRBV6-1
CASSLGGLSNYEQYF	TRBJ2-7	NA	TRBV11-2
CASSPHRTATYEQYF	TRBJ2-7	NA	TRBV18
CASSLGAENYEQYF	TRBJ2-7	NA	TRBV5-1
CASSLTSGKVDTQYF	TRBJ2-3	NA	TRBV7-3
CASSFYRANYGYTF	TRBJ1-2	NA	TRBV13
CASSTPAGSSYEQYF	TRBJ2-7	NA	TRBV7-9
CASSLAGENIQYF	TRBJ2-4	NA	TRBV11-2
CASSFIPLGLAEISSYNEQFF	TRBJ2-1	NA	TRBV28
CASSLGSQGPPYEQYF	TRBJ2-7	NA	TRBV7-6
CASTKDRGHYGYTF	TRBJ1-2	NA	TRBV28
CASRGGRTNTGELFF	TRBJ2-2	NA	TRBV4-1
CASSHPKGLADYYEQYF	TRBJ2-7	NA	TRBV4-3
CASSFGSWLEQFF	TRBJ2-1	medium-sized	TRBV7-2
CASSYRYETGGLNTEAFF	TRBJ1-1	NA	TRBV28
CASSQVQDTQETQYF	TRBJ2-5	NA	TRBV14
CASSQGGETQYF	TRBJ2-5	once	TRBV13
CASSFFGSGYEQYF	TRBJ2-7	NA	TRBV7-2